The T cell receptor beta chain under discussion was sequenced for a study of control samples from healthy donors and cancer patients. Profiled with immunoSEQ multiplex PCR; TCRdb holds only in-frame clones, not every one. The data hold 90,000 to 100,000 clones, with around three quarters observed a single time. Germline lookup yields CDR1 LNHDA and CDR2 SQIVND (reference sequence). The V end lost 4 bases, the J end lost 7 bases, and 10 bases lay between the germline ends. This CDR3 region has 12 residues. This clone was picked up one time. This sequence joins TRBV19 and TRBJ1-2; D not certain. This sequence originates from a woman aged 25 to 45 in good health. The sample taken for sequencing was blood. The chain's CDR3 is CASSRGRTGYTF. CDR3 nucleotides: TGTGCCAGTAGTAGAGGGCGAACTGGCTACACCTTC.